Listed below are T cell receptor beta chains from one sample, sequenced in a study of T cell responses to AZD1222 COVID-19 vaccine. Here immunoSEQ multiplex PCR was the method, and the copy in TCRdb shows in-frame clones only, minus some. The sample contains around 140,000 clones, approximately 91% of which appear only once. Specimen: peripheral blood, collected 28 days after the second AZD1222 dose. The receptors come from an adult who received the AZD1222 COVID-19 vaccine. Both conserved end residues are part of each CDR3. D genes are given only for firm matches. Clone size is not always given. Where it is, it says once, few, many or a class for expanded clones.

j_call: TRBJ2-3; v_call: TRBV18; d_call: .; clone_size: .; cdr3_nt: TGTGCCAGCTCACCAAGAACAAGGTGGGACACAGATACGCAGTATTTT; cdr3_aa: CASSPRTRWDTDTQYF
j_call: TRBJ2-6; v_call: TRBV2; d_call: TRBD1; clone_size: .; cdr3_nt: TGTGCCAGCAGCCGCGACAGGGCTGGGGCCAACGTCCTGACTTTC; cdr3_aa: CASSRDRAGANVLTF
j_call: TRBJ2-3; v_call: TRBV19; d_call: .; clone_size: .; cdr3_nt: TGTGCCAGTAGTATATTCATAGCGGATACGCAGTATTTT; cdr3_aa: CASSIFIADTQYF
j_call: TRBJ2-7; v_call: TRBV3-1/TRBV3-2; d_call: .; clone_size: .; cdr3_nt: TGTGCCAGCAGCCGGAGGGTCTCCTACGAGCAGTACTTC; cdr3_aa: CASSRRVSYEQYF
j_call: TRBJ2-7; v_call: TRBV20-1; d_call: .; clone_size: .; cdr3_nt: TGCAGTGCCGCCCCTTACGAGCAGTACTTC; cdr3_aa: CSAAPYEQYF
j_call: TRBJ2-2; v_call: TRBV3-1/TRBV3-2; d_call: .; clone_size: .; cdr3_nt: TGTGCCAGCAAGAGGCACGGGATCACCGGGGAGCTGTTTTTT; cdr3_aa: CASKRHGITGELFF
j_call: TRBJ2-5; v_call: TRBV6-5; d_call: TRBD1; clone_size: .; cdr3_nt: TGTGCCAGCAACGGGCCCGGGACAGGTTCTCTTCAGTACTTC; cdr3_aa: CASNGPGTGSLQYF
j_call: TRBJ2-1; v_call: TRBV7-9; d_call: TRBD1; clone_size: .; cdr3_nt: TGTGCCAGCAGCTCGCCCGGGACAGGGAAGAATGAGCAGTTCTTC; cdr3_aa: CASSSPGTGKNEQFF
j_call: TRBJ1-1; v_call: TRBV5-1; d_call: .; clone_size: .; cdr3_nt: TGCGCCAGCAGCTTGGCCGGTAGTGAAGCTTTCTTT; cdr3_aa: CASSLAGSEAFF
j_call: TRBJ2-1; v_call: TRBV28; d_call: .; clone_size: once; cdr3_nt: TGTGCCAGCAGTTTTGTTTACGAATACAATGAGCAGTTCTTC; cdr3_aa: CASSFVYEYNEQFF
j_call: TRBJ2-2; v_call: TRBV28; d_call: .; clone_size: .; cdr3_nt: TGTGCCAGCAGTTCCGCCCCAGTGGGGTCCCCCGGGGAGCTGTTTTTT; cdr3_aa: CASSSAPVGSPGELFF
j_call: TRBJ2-7; v_call: TRBV27; d_call: .; clone_size: .; cdr3_nt: TGTGCCAGCACTGCGGGGGCTTCCTACGAGCAGTACTTC; cdr3_aa: CASTAGASYEQYF
j_call: TRBJ1-5; v_call: TRBV11-2; d_call: .; clone_size: .; cdr3_nt: TGTGCCAGCAGCATACAGCAGCCCGATCAGCCCCAGCATTTT; cdr3_aa: CASSIQQPDQPQHF
j_call: TRBJ2-7; v_call: TRBV18; d_call: TRBD2; clone_size: once; cdr3_nt: TGTGCCAGCTCACCGCAAGAAGAGGCGGCAGGGAGGGTCCGCGAGCAGTACTTC; cdr3_aa: CASSPQEEAAGRVREQYF
j_call: TRBJ1-1; v_call: TRBV18; d_call: .; clone_size: .; cdr3_nt: TGTGCCAGCTCAGGGGCAGTGAGGACTGAAGCTTTCTTT; cdr3_aa: CASSGAVRTEAFF
j_call: TRBJ1-2; v_call: TRBV5-1; d_call: .; clone_size: once; cdr3_nt: TGCGCCAGCAGCTTGCGGACAGACGCTAACTATGGCTACACCTTC; cdr3_aa: CASSLRTDANYGYTF
j_call: TRBJ2-5; v_call: TRBV18; d_call: TRBD1; clone_size: .; cdr3_nt: TGTGCCAGCTCTCCGAGGGGCAGGGGGCGAGAGACCCAGTACTTC; cdr3_aa: CASSPRGRGRETQYF
j_call: TRBJ1-4; v_call: TRBV11-2; d_call: .; clone_size: .; cdr3_nt: TGTGCCAGCAGCTCTCCAGGTGCAACTAATGAAAAACTGTTTTTT; cdr3_aa: CASSSPGATNEKLFF
j_call: TRBJ2-1; v_call: TRBV27; d_call: .; clone_size: .; cdr3_nt: TGTGCCAGCAGCCTTAACAGGGGAGGCTCCTACAATGAGCAGTTCTTC; cdr3_aa: CASSLNRGGSYNEQFF
j_call: TRBJ2-7; v_call: TRBV12-3/TRBV12-4; d_call: .; clone_size: .; cdr3_nt: TGTGCCAGCAGTTTGGGACCATCCTACGAGCAGTACTTC; cdr3_aa: CASSLGPSYEQYF
j_call: TRBJ1-1; v_call: TRBV5-6; d_call: .; clone_size: .; cdr3_nt: TGTGCCAGCAGCTTGTTCAGGGTAGCTGAAGCTTTCTTT; cdr3_aa: CASSLFRVAEAFF
j_call: TRBJ2-3; v_call: TRBV5-1; d_call: TRBD2; clone_size: .; cdr3_nt: TGCGCCAGCAGCTTAGCTAGCGGGAGCCCAGATACGCAGTATTTT; cdr3_aa: CASSLASGSPDTQYF
j_call: TRBJ2-1; v_call: TRBV11-2; d_call: .; clone_size: .; cdr3_nt: TGTGCCAGCAGCTTAGGGCTAGGGCAGTTCTTC; cdr3_aa: CASSLGLGQFF
j_call: TRBJ2-1; v_call: TRBV3-1/TRBV3-2; d_call: .; clone_size: .; cdr3_nt: TGTGCCAGCAGCCCCGGCTTTGGCGACTACAATGAGCAGTTCTTC; cdr3_aa: CASSPGFGDYNEQFF
j_call: TRBJ1-2; v_call: TRBV15; d_call: TRBD1; clone_size: .; cdr3_nt: TGTGCCACCAGCTCCAGGACAGGGGAGGACTATGGCTACACCTTC; cdr3_aa: CATSSRTGEDYGYTF
j_call: TRBJ1-5; v_call: TRBV6-5; d_call: .; clone_size: .; cdr3_nt: TGTGCCAGCAGTTCTCATGCCGCGGGAAGTTCCCAGCATTTT; cdr3_aa: CASSSHAAGSSQHF
j_call: TRBJ1-6; v_call: TRBV3-1/TRBV3-2; d_call: .; clone_size: .; cdr3_nt: TGTGCCAGCAGCCAAGATCGGGGGCCTTTGAGGAATTCACCCCTCCACTTT; cdr3_aa: CASSQDRGPLRNSPLHF
j_call: TRBJ1-1; v_call: TRBV5-8; d_call: .; clone_size: .; cdr3_nt: TGTGCCAGCAGCTTGGGCAGGTACACTGAAGCTTTCTTT; cdr3_aa: CASSLGRYTEAFF
j_call: TRBJ2-1; v_call: TRBV28; d_call: .; clone_size: .; cdr3_nt: TGTGCCAGTGACCGACAGTGGGTAAATGAGCAGTTCTTC; cdr3_aa: CASDRQWVNEQFF
j_call: TRBJ1-4; v_call: TRBV7-9; d_call: TRBD1; clone_size: .; cdr3_nt: TGTGCCAGCAGCTTCGGGACAGTGAGTGAAAAACTGTTTTTT; cdr3_aa: CASSFGTVSEKLFF
j_call: TRBJ2-7; v_call: TRBV5-4; d_call: .; clone_size: .; cdr3_nt: TGTGCCAGCAGCTTGTGGGGACTGGACCCGTACGAGCAGTACTTC; cdr3_aa: CASSLWGLDPYEQYF
j_call: TRBJ1-1; v_call: TRBV5-1; d_call: .; clone_size: once; cdr3_nt: TGCGCCAGCAGCTTGGGAGCAGGGAGCTCAAACACTGAAGCTTTCTTT; cdr3_aa: CASSLGAGSSNTEAFF
j_call: TRBJ1-1; v_call: TRBV19; d_call: TRBD1; clone_size: .; cdr3_nt: TGTGCCAGTAGTACAGGACAGGGCACCCTATGGACTGAAGCTTTCTTT; cdr3_aa: CASSTGQGTLWTEAFF
j_call: TRBJ2-7; v_call: TRBV29-1; d_call: .; clone_size: few; cdr3_nt: TGCAGCGTTGAGCAGGACGACTCCTACGAGCAGTACTTC; cdr3_aa: CSVEQDDSYEQYF
j_call: TRBJ1-2; v_call: TRBV27; d_call: .; clone_size: .; cdr3_nt: TGTGCCAGCAGGGGGTACTATGGCTACACCTTC; cdr3_aa: CASRGYYGYTF
j_call: TRBJ2-3; v_call: TRBV5-1; d_call: TRBD2; clone_size: once; cdr3_nt: TGCGCCAGCAGCCCCGCTAGCGGAGTTACAGATACGCAGTATTTT; cdr3_aa: CASSPASGVTDTQYF
j_call: TRBJ1-2; v_call: TRBV6-2/TRBV6-3; d_call: .; clone_size: .; cdr3_nt: TGTGCCAGCAGTTTATCGGGGGTGCTGGGCTACACCTTC; cdr3_aa: CASSLSGVLGYTF
j_call: TRBJ1-1; v_call: TRBV3-1/TRBV3-2; d_call: .; clone_size: .; cdr3_nt: TGTGCCAGCAGCCAATTGGCGGGGGGAGGGACTGAAGCTTTCTTT; cdr3_aa: CASSQLAGGGTEAFF
j_call: TRBJ2-1; v_call: TRBV10-3; d_call: .; clone_size: once; cdr3_nt: TGTGCCATCCAGTACAGGGTTAACGACAATGAGCAGTTCTTC; cdr3_aa: CAIQYRVNDNEQFF
j_call: TRBJ2-2; v_call: TRBV3-1/TRBV3-2; d_call: .; clone_size: .; cdr3_nt: TGTGCCAGCAGCCAAGTCTCCACCGGGGAGCTGTTTTTT; cdr3_aa: CASSQVSTGELFF
j_call: TRBJ2-7; v_call: TRBV2; d_call: TRBD1; clone_size: .; cdr3_nt: TGTGCCGGCGGGGGACAGGGTTACGAGCAGTACTTC; cdr3_aa: CAGGGQGYEQYF